The next 12 T cell receptor beta chains were all read from a single sample in a study of cytomegalovirus exposure and HLA in healthy donors. PCR primers comprised 60 Vbeta and 13 Jbeta primers. The assay was immunoSEQ multiplex PCR, and TCRdb's table has in-frame clones only and misses some. The sample yields about 160,000 clones, approximately 67% seen once. What was sequenced was PBMCs. All receptors derive from a woman aged 18-29 years in good health and CMV-seropositive.

This chain links TRBV4-2 with TRBJ1-3, with TRBD1 identical over 7 bases. CDR3 length: 16 amino acids. After removal of 4 bases from V and 3 bases from J, the junction contained 9 bases not matched to a gene. CDR1 and CDR2 from the germline V gene are LGHNA and YNFKEQ. CDR3 coding DNA: TGTGCCAGCAGCCCACTGACAGGGAACAATGGAAACACCATATATTTT. Protein: CASSPLTGNNGNTIYF.

As regards this clone: At one of its ends the junction is not consistent with the germline gene, which may arise from a read error. The chain is built from TRBV2 and TRBJ2-7; TRBD1 matches at 9 bases. This CDR3 is built from 15 residues. Per germline, CDR1 SNHLY and CDR2 FYNNEI. CDR3 nucleotide sequence: TGTGCCAGCAGTGAAAGGGCCGAGGGACAGGGAGGTCAGAACTTC. It specifies CASSERAEGQGGQNF. The whole variable domain, remainder taken from reference TRBV2 and TRBJ2-7, is EPEVTQTPSHQVTQMGQEVILRCVPISNHLYFYWYRQILGQKVEFLVSFYNNEISEKSEIFDDQFSVERPDGSNFTLKIRSTKLEDSAMYFCASSERAEGQGGQNFGPGTRLTVT.

This chain joins TRBV19 and TRBJ2-5; D might be TRBD2 (6 bases). The CDR3 is 12 amino acids. The germline V gene has CDR1 LNHDA and CDR2 SQIVND (reference sequence). V lost 6 bases, J lost 3 bases, and 8 bases lay in between. The CDR3 bases are TGTGCCAGTAGATGGGGGGAAGAGACCCAGTACTTC. Its protein is CASRWGEETQYF. Full variable domain (outside the CDR3, taken from reference TRBV19 and TRBJ2-5): DGGITQSPKYLFRKEGQNVTLSCEQNLNHDAMYWYRQDPGQGLRLIYYSQIVNDFQKGDIAEGYSVSREKKESFPLTVTSAQKNPTAFYLCASRWGEETQYFGPGTRLLVL.

The chain recombines TRBV5-6 with TRBJ2-5; weak D call: TRBD2 (5 bases). The V and J ends lost 3 bases and 3 bases respectively, with 12 bases between them. Germline loops: CDR1 SGHDT, CDR2 YYEEEE. The CDR3 runs to 14 residues. This CDR3 is CASSSAAGEETQYF. CDR3 DNA: TGTGCCAGCAGCTCTGCGGCCGGGGAAGAGACCCAGTACTTC.

DNA of the CDR3: TGTGCCATCAGTGATACAGGGGGCAGCTACGAGCAGTACTTC. This gives the protein CAISDTGGSYEQYF. The chain combines TRBV10-3 with TRBJ2-7, with 9 nucleotides matching TRBD1. This CDR3 contains 14 residues. Per the germline V gene, CDR1 is ENHRY and CDR2 is SYGVKD. V shed 3 bases, J shed 3 bases, and the junction held 3 bases outside the gene matches.

This rearrangement joins TRBV30 to TRBJ2-7, with 7 positions matching TRBD1. Germline V gives CDR1 GTSNPN, CDR2 SVGIG (reference sequence). CDR3 length: 13 amino acids. After removal of 3 bases from V and 2 bases from J, the junction contained 4 bases not matched to a gene. CDR3 bases: TGTGCCTGGAGAAGGACAGGTCCCTACGAGCAGTACTTC. This gives the protein CAWRRTGPYEQYF.

In this sample, this clone turned up a few times. The rearrangement joins TRBV5-8 to TRBJ1-1, with D possibly matching TRBD1 (5 bases). Germline V gene sequence: CDR1 SGHTS, CDR2 YDEGEE. Trimming pared 2 bases from V and 8 bases from J, leaving 7 bases between. The length of the CDR3 is 11 residues. DNA for the CDR3: TGTGCCAGCAGCTTTCGGACAGAAGCTTTCTTT. Amino acids: CASSFRTEAFF.

In its sample, this clone was seen once. The chain uses TRBV5-4 and TRBJ2-2; possibly TRBD2 for D (6 bases). Germline CDR1 SGHNT, CDR2 YYREEE (reference sequence). Between the trimmed V and J ends, which lost 4 bases and 5 bases, there was a span of 15 bases. The CDR3 loop spans 15 amino acids. The CDR3 region is CASSPRGVGTGELFF. The CDR3 DNA sequence: TGTGCCAGCAGCCCCCGCGGGGTAGGGACCGGGGAGCTGTTTTTT.

The rearrangement joins TRBV27 to TRBJ1-2; D call uncertain. The V gene lost 3 bases and the J gene lost 3 bases, with 8 bases spanning the gap. Germline assignment: CDR1 MNHEY and CDR2 SMNVEV (reference sequence). This CDR3 has 13 amino acids. CDR3 DNA sequence: TGTGCCAGCAGTTTGAACAGCTACTATGGCTACACCTTC. Translation gives CASSLNSYYGYTF.

The chain carries TRBV29-1 and TRBJ2-3; 8 bases map to TRBD2. The J segment lost 4 bases and the V segment lost 7 bases, leaving 10 bases of the junction unmatched. Germline-derived CDR1 and CDR2 are SQVTM and ANQGSEA. CDR3 length equals 14 residues. CDR3: CSAWGGRFADTQYF. The DNA of the CDR3 is TGCAGCGCTTGGGGCGGGAGGTTCGCAGATACGCAGTATTTT.

The rearrangement links TRBV27 to TRBJ1-6; D ambiguous. The CDR3 has 13 amino acids. The germline V gene encodes CDR1 MNHEY and CDR2 SMNVEV (reference sequence). Trimming left V 3 bases short and J 5 bases short, with 5 bases between. CDR3 sequence reads: CASSFGDNSPLHF. The DNA of the CDR3 is TGTGCCAGCAGTTTTGGAGATAATTCACCCCTCCACTTT.

This clone was seen a handful of times. The CDR3 here is CASSSPILGTSYNEQFF. CDR3 nucleotides: TGTGCCAGCAGCTCACCCATCTTAGGGACTTCCTACAATGAGCAGTTCTTC. This chain joins TRBV7-9 and TRBJ2-1, with a weak D call TRBD2 (6 bases). Germline values: CDR1 SEHNR, CDR2 FQNEAQ (reference sequence). This CDR3 has 17 amino acids. V dropped 4 bases and J dropped 1 base, with 17 bases sitting between them.